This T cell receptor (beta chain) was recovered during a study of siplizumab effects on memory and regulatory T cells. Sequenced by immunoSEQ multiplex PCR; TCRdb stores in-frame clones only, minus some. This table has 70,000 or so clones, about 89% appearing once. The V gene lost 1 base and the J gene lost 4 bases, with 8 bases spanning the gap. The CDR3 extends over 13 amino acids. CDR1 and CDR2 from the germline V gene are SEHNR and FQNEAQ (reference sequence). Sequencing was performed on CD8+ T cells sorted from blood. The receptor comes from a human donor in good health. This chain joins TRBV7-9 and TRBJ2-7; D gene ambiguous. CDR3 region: CASSLGTPYEQYF. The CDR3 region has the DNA TGTGCCAGCAGCTTAGGGACCCCTTACGAGCAGTACTTC.